A selection of T cell receptor beta chains follows, all from one sample in a study of cytomegalovirus exposure and HLA in healthy donors. Profiling relied on immunoSEQ multiplex PCR, and the TCRdb table lists in-frame clones only, not all of them. Seen in this sample are about 58,000 clones; the ten most common clones hold less than 2.5%. What was sequenced was PBMCs. These receptors were obtained from a woman between 18 and 29 years old in good health and CMV-seronegative. The CDR3 runs from the conserved cysteine through the conserved F or W. Fields, in order: V gene, J gene, D gene, CDR3 protein, CDR3 DNA. D genes are given only for firm matches.

TRBV5-1	TRBJ2-1	-	CASSPGLKSYNEQFF	TGCGCCAGCAGCCCTGGACTAAAGTCCTACAATGAGCAGTTCTTC
TRBV5-4	TRBJ2-1	TRBD2	CAAQPGTSGVNEQFF	TGTGCCGCCCAACCCGGGACTAGCGGGGTTAATGAGCAGTTCTTC
TRBV6-5	TRBJ1-2	-	CASSRVEGAGWGYTF	TGTGCCAGCAGTCGGGTGGAAGGGGCCGGCTGGGGCTACACCTTC
TRBV7-7	TRBJ1-1	-	CASSLNRVAEAFF	TGTGCTAGCAGCTTAAACAGGGTAGCTGAAGCTTTCTTT
TRBV29-1	TRBJ2-5	-	CSARQYRETQYF	TGCAGCGCACGACAATATCGGGAGACCCAGTACTTC
TRBV2	TRBJ2-5	TRBD1	CASGQGDLQETQYF	TGTGCCAGCGGACAGGGGGATTTACAAGAGACCCAGTACTTC
TRBV18	TRBJ2-1	-	CASSPPGAHYNEQFF	TGTGCCAGCTCACCACCGGGGGCCCACTACAATGAGCAGTTCTTC
TRBV5-1	TRBJ1-2	TRBD1	CASSLAGQGDGYTF	TGCGCCAGCAGCTTGGCAGGACAGGGAGATGGCTACACCTTC
TRBV4-2	TRBJ2-1	TRBD1	CASSSPPGTGQFF	TGTGCCAGCAGCAGTCCACCCGGGACAGGGCAGTTCTTC
TRBV5-4	TRBJ1-4	-	CASSFGPANEKLFF	TGTGCCAGCAGCTTCGGTCCTGCTAATGAAAAACTGTTTTTT
TRBV2	TRBJ2-6	TRBD1	CASTMGPGGAYNGANVLTF	TGTGCCAGCACCATGGGACCAGGGGGCGCTTATAATGGGGCCAACGTCCTGACTTTC
TRBV5-6	TRBJ2-3	-	CASSLVLGTDTQYF	TGTGCCAGCAGCTTGGTTCTAGGCACAGATACGCAGTATTTT
TRBV5-4	TRBJ1-1	-	CASSLRLGGDTEAFF	TGTGCCAGCAGCTTGCGACTTGGGGGCGACACTGAAGCTTTCTTT
TRBV9	TRBJ1-2	-	CASSVQGGYGYTF	TGTGCCAGCAGCGTCCAGGGAGGGTATGGCTACACCTTC